The rows below give T cell receptor beta chains drawn from one sample of a study of CD8 T cells in Susac syndrome. MiXCR was run by TCRdb on the immunoSEQ multiplex PCR reads, yielding one entry per CDR3 protein. In the table there are approximately 94,000 distinct CDR3 sequences, roughly 96% of which are singletons. Sequenced material: CD8+ T cells from PBMCs. These receptors came from a human donor with Susac syndrome. CDR3s include the opening cysteine and the closing phenylalanine or tryptophan. D genes are given only for firm matches. Size is omitted from some rows. Given values are once, few, many or a class for expanded clones.

j_call,v_call,clone_size,d_call,cdr3_nt,cdr3_aa
TRBJ2-4,TRBV2,-,-,TGTGCCAGCAGGGACCCGGACGGGGCCAAAAACATTCAGTACTTC,CASRDPDGAKNIQYF
TRBJ2-7,TRBV28,-,-,TGTGCCAGCAGCCCTGGGATTCCCTACGAGCAGTACTTC,CASSPGIPYEQYF
TRBJ2-3,TRBV5-1,-,-,TGCGCCAGCAGCCTCGGGGGCCTCACAATAACAGATACGCAGTATTTT,CASSLGGLTITDTQYF
TRBJ2-3,TRBV12-3/TRBV12-4,few,-,TGTGCCAGCAGCTTTGGGACAGATACGCAGTATTTT,CASSFGTDTQYF
TRBJ2-1,TRBV2,-,TRBD1,TGTGCCAGCGTAACAGGGGTGCAGTTCTTC,CASVTGVQFF
TRBJ1-2,TRBV6-5,once,-,TGTGCCAGCAGTTACTCGGGAGGGGTCGGCTACACCTTC,CASSYSGGVGYTF
TRBJ2-2,TRBV6-6,-,-,TGTGCCAGCACCTACACCGGGGAGCTGTTTTTT,CASTYTGELFF
TRBJ1-1,TRBV4-1,-,-,TGCGCCAGCAGCCAAGAAGGCAGCAGCCCTGAAGCTTTCTTT,CASSQEGSSPEAFF
TRBJ1-5,TRBV4-1,-,-,TGCGCCAGCAGCCAAGAACGGGGGGCCTATCAGCCCCAGCATTTT,CASSQERGAYQPQHF
TRBJ1-6,TRBV6-5,-,-,TGTGCCAGCAGTTACGACGCTGGATCACCCCTCCACTTT,CASSYDAGSPLHF
TRBJ2-1,TRBV5-8,-,-,TGTGCCAGCAGCCCCCTGGGGTACCATGAGCAGTTCTTC,CASSPLGYHEQFF
TRBJ2-1,TRBV4-1,-,-,TGCGCCAGCAGCCGCACGCCCTATTCGAATGAGCAGTTCTTC,CASSRTPYSNEQFF
TRBJ2-2,TRBV6-4,-,-,TGTGCCAGCAGTGTAGGAGGGTCCGGGGAGCTGTTTTTT,CASSVGGSGELFF
TRBJ2-5,TRBV7-9,-,TRBD2,TGTGCCAGCCAACTAGCGGGAGAGAAAGAGACCCAGTACTTC,CASQLAGEKETQYF
TRBJ2-2,TRBV5-6,-,TRBD2,TGTGCCAGCAGCGATGGGGCCTGGGGAGCGGGAGAAACCGGGGAGCTGTTTTTT,CASSDGAWGAGETGELFF
TRBJ2-5,TRBV4-1,-,-,TGCGCCAGCAGCCAAGCCCGGGGTGTTGAGACCCAGTACTTC,CASSQARGVETQYF
TRBJ2-5,TRBV14,-,TRBD2,TGTGCCAGCAGCCAAGATCTCGGACTAGGATGGGAGACCCAGTACTTC,CASSQDLGLGWETQYF
TRBJ2-1,TRBV2,-,TRBD2,TGTGCCAGCAGTGGTGGACTAGCTCTCGAGCAGTTCTTC,CASSGGLALEQFF
TRBJ2-3,TRBV4-1,-,-,TGCGCCAGCAGCCAAGGTCGTGGGGATACGCAGTATTTT,CASSQGRGDTQYF
TRBJ1-5,TRBV4-1,-,TRBD1,TGCGCCAGCAGCCAAGATCCACAGGGGGAGTATAGCAATCAGCCCCAGCATTTT,CASSQDPQGEYSNQPQHF
TRBJ2-7,TRBV19,-,-,TGTGCCAGTAAAGGGGCTCCCGGCGACGAGCAGTACTTC,CASKGAPGDEQYF
TRBJ2-2,TRBV29-1,-,TRBD1,TGCAGCGTCCCGGGGCAGGGGGCGCGTACCGGGGAGCTGTTTTTT,CSVPGQGARTGELFF
TRBJ1-2,TRBV9,-,-,TGTGCCAGCCAACAGCTAGACTATGGCTACACCTTC,CASQQLDYGYTF
TRBJ2-5,TRBV20-1,-,TRBD2,TGCAGTGCCACCGCCGCGGGACTAAAAGAGACCCAGTACTTC,CSATAAGLKETQYF
TRBJ1-6,TRBV5-6,-,-,TGTGCCAGCAGTATAGGATCGAATTCACCCCTCCACTTT,CASSIGSNSPLHF
TRBJ2-7,TRBV6-5,-,-,TGTGCCAGCAGTTACTTGCCAGGAGTTGGTGAGCAGTACTTC,CASSYLPGVGEQYF
TRBJ1-2,TRBV20-1,-,-,TGCAGTGCTAGTATGATGGACTGGTCGAACTATGGCTACACCTTC,CSASMMDWSNYGYTF
TRBJ2-7,TRBV5-1,once,TRBD2,TGCGCCAGCAGTTTTGGTGGGAGGGCCGACTACGAGCAGTACTTC,CASSFGGRADYEQYF
TRBJ2-2,TRBV20-1,-,TRBD2,TGCAGTGCGCCGCCGGGACTAGGAAGTACCGGGGAGCTGTTTTTT,CSAPPGLGSTGELFF
TRBJ2-3,TRBV20-1,-,-,TGCAGTGCTAGTGATGGGAGGACAGATACGCAGTATTTT,CSASDGRTDTQYF
TRBJ2-3,TRBV5-4,once,-,TGTGCCAGCAGCTTGGACTCCATTGGGACCCCGGATACGCAGTATTTT,CASSLDSIGTPDTQYF